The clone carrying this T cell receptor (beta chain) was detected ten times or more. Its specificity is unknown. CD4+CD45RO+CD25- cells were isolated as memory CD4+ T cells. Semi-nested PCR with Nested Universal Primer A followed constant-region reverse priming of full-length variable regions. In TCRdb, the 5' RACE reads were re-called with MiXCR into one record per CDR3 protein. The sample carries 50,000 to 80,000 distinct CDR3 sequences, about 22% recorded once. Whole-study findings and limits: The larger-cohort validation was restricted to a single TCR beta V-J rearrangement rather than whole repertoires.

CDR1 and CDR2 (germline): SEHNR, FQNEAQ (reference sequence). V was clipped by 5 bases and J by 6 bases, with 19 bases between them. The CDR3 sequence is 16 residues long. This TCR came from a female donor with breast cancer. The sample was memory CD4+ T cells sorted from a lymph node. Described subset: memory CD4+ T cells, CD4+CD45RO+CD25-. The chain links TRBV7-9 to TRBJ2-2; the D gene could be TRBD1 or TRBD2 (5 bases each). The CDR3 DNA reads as TGTGCCAGCAGCCCCCGGGCGCCGGGGCGGGCCGGGGAGCTGTTTTTT. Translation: CASSPRAPGRAGELFF.